The TCR beta chain under discussion was sequenced for a study of blood T cell repertoires in COVID-19. Study context: Samples taken during acute and convalescent COVID-19 were collected in the United States, Italy and Spain.

The V end was cut by 3 bases, the J end by 2 bases, with 8 bases between. Germline assignment: CDR1 DFQATT and CDR2 SNEGSKA (reference sequence). This CDR3 contains 13 residues. TCRdb's table, derived via immunoSEQ multiplex PCR, lists solely in-frame clones and lacks some. This sample has more than 70,000 clones, with under 95% found just once. Material: peripheral blood. The chain recombines TRBV20-1 with TRBJ1-5, with a tentative D call TRBD1 (5 bases). The source is a woman in her forties or fifties in a cohort sampled during active COVID-19. The CDR3 DNA reads as TGCAGTGCTAGTCTCAGGGGCAATCAGCCCCAGCATTTT. It translates to CSASLRGNQPQHF.